This T cell receptor (beta chain) was observed in a study of blood T cell repertoires in COVID-19. The wider study: PBMCs, B-cell-depleted T cells, or T cells were the source of the cDNA or gDNA that made up the material.

V lost 3 bases, J lost 4 bases, and 12 bases lay in between. CDR1 and CDR2 from the germline V gene are SGHAT and FQNNGV. The CDR3 loop spans 15 amino acids. Clinical history reported by participants formed the basis on which cohorts were assigned. In the original processing: Amplification of reference gene primers provided the estimated nucleated cell counts. Generated by immunoSEQ multiplex PCR, the TCRdb table keeps only in-frame clones and is missing some. V, J and clone size reflect that table, while D and trimming were determined from the DNA. The data show 200,000 to 300,000 clones, about 83% seen once.

The TCR comes from a woman in her forties or fifties who had recovered from COVID-19. The J gene is TRBJ1-4, the V gene TRBV11-2; D not certain. The sequencing input was PBMCs or T cells enriched from blood (not recorded which). The CDR3 reads CASSFWSSNNEKLFF. The CDR3, as DNA: TGTGCCAGCAGCTTTTGGTCCAGTAATAATGAAAAACTGTTTTTT.